What follows is one T cell receptor (beta chain) and its context. Scientists recovered RNA and DNA together from approximately 20-30 mg of unsorted bulk tissue. Every tumor specimen contained over 85% viable tumor cells. These data belong to a study of tumor-infiltrating lymphocytes in primary liver carcinoma. From around 500 ng of total RNA, TCR beta-specific cDNA was reverse-transcribed using a constant-region primer. Three rounds of nested multiplex PCR with slightly modified ARM-PCR produced TCR beta libraries. Using its own MiXCR run on the multiplex PCR reads, TCRdb lists one record per CDR3 protein. The sample consists of fewer than 75,000 distinct CDR3 sequences, around 69% of them appearing once. This TCR was recovered from a man in his forties with primary liver carcinoma and hepatitis B virus infection. Sequencing was carried out using liver tumor tissue from sampling region 4. The subset here: tumor region T4, right-lateral pole.

The CDR3: CASSPERRLSQYGYTF. As DNA, the CDR3 is TGTGCCAGTAGTCCCGAGCGCAGGCTGTCCCAGTATGGCTACACCTTC. This chain joins TRBV7-9 and TRBJ1-2; D is uncertain. CDR1 is SEHNR, CDR2 FQNEAQ, per germline (reference sequence). The CDR3 spans 16 residues. V shed 9 bases and J shed 5 bases, with 25 bases lying between them.